This T cell receptor (beta chain) comes out of a study of CXCR3-negative and CXCR3-positive naive CD8 T cells. Study-level findings and limits: From TRB CDR3 properties, TCR strength was inferred; surface CD5 did not differ between naive subsets. TRBV-TRBJ usage was similar across naive CXCR3 subsets but distinct in memory cells. CXCR3-positive naive cells had more hydrophobic TRB CDR3s than CXCR3-negative naive cells. Each naive subset displayed comparably high diversity, whereas memory CD8+ cells displayed much lower diversity.

To note about this clonotype: Its cognate antigen is unknown.

The CDR3 loop spans 15 amino acids. The V gene's germline CDR1 is MNHEY and CDR2 SVGAGI. The method, 5' RACE with UMI labels, was used to prepare the TRB cDNA libraries. TCRdb reprocessed the 5' RACE reads and stores each CDR3 protein as one record, lacking DNA. This sample carries 50,000 to 60,000 distinct CDR3 sequences, with about 0.4% going to the ten biggest clones. J is TRBJ1-2 and V is TRBV6-5; the TCRdb call, TRBD1, lacks DNA for checking. The specimen was naive CXCR3- CD8+ T cells from blood. Subset: CD45RO-CCR7+CD27+CD95- naive CD8+ T cells lacking CXCR3 (TNR3-). The receptor was isolated from a human donor in good health. Some clones in this sample may be carry-over from other donors' samples. The CDR3 loop is CASSYDRRSGRGYTF.